This passage covers 8 T cell receptor beta chains from one sample sequenced in a study of T cells in Graves' hyperthyroidism and ophthalmopathy. Amplification yielded TCR beta CDR3 regions, with RNA transcripts as the source. HTBI primers were employed in a first-round RT-PCR of the TCR CDR3. MiXCR, run by TCRdb on the multiplex PCR reads, gives a single entry per CDR3 protein. The data show almost 600,000 distinct CDR3 sequences, with about 45% seen just once and approximately 7.5% held by the top ten. Sequencing was carried out using peripheral blood or thyroid tissue (not recorded which). The source is a woman between 18 and 30 years old with Graves' hyperthyroidism.

The chain couples TRBV10-3 to TRBJ1-6; 7 bases agree with TRBD1. CDR1 is ENHRY and CDR2 is SYGVKD in the germline V gene. The ends lost 3 bases at V and 15 bases at J; junction bases unmatched: 5. The CDR3 extends over 12 amino acids. The CDR3 bases are TGTGCCATCAGTGACGGGACAGAGGACCTCCACTTT. It specifies CAISDGTEDLHF.

This clonotype was seen more than once but under ten times. The rearrangement joins TRBV20-1 to TRBJ2-5; a possible D gene is TRBD1 (5 bases). The CDR3 runs 15 residues. The germline V gene encodes CDR1 DFQATT and CDR2 SNEGSKA (reference sequence). Trimming stripped 0 bases from V and 2 bases from J, with 13 bases between. CDR3 residues: CSAREGAYMQETQYF. The CDR3 DNA sequence: TGCAGTGCTAGAGAAGGGGCGTACATGCAAGAGACCCAGTACTTC.

The chain links TRBV20-1 to TRBJ2-5, with D uncertain. This CDR3 has 11 amino acids. Trimming removed 1 base at V and 4 bases at J, with 4 bases between. CDR1 and CDR2 (germline): DFQATT, SNEGSKA (reference sequence). The CDR3 DNA is TGCAGTGCTAGAGTTCCAGAGACCCAGTACTTC. Its translation is CSARVPETQYF.

The chain couples TRBV7-9 to TRBJ2-7; 8 positions match TRBD2. CDR1 and CDR2 from the germline V gene are SEHNR and FQNEAQ (reference sequence). The CDR3 runs to 15 residues. Trimming removed 1 base from V and 6 bases from J; junction bases left unmatched: 8. As DNA, the CDR3 is TGTGCCAGCAGCTTAGAAAGGGGACTAGATCCCGAGCAGTACTTC. This codes for CASSLERGLDPEQYF.

This clonotype was seen at least ten times. V is TRBV7-2 and J is TRBJ1-2; D may be TRBD1 (6 bases). Looked up from germline, CDR1 is SGHTA and CDR2 is FQGNSA. This CDR3 spans 13 amino acids. Trimming took off 6 bases at V and 4 bases at J, with 12 bases between the two ends. Here the CDR3 reads CASSPDRSYGYTF. In DNA, the CDR3 is TGTGCCAGCAGTCCGGACAGATCCTATGGCTACACCTTC.

As regards this clonotype: At one end the junction does not follow the germline gene, possibly because of a read error. The CDR3 DNA reads as TGCAGTGCTAGGTTGCTAGGGACAGGGATCACGGACTTC. Protein sequence: CSARLLGTGITDF. The chain carries TRBV20-1 and TRBJ2-7; 9 bases map to TRBD1. The CDR3 length is 13 residues. Germline V gene data show CDR1 as DFQATT and CDR2 as SNEGSKA (reference sequence).

This clonotype was seen more than once but under ten times. The rearrangement uses TRBV29-1 and TRBJ2-3, with 7 bases identical to TRBD2. CDR1 is SQVTM and CDR2 is ANQGSEA in the germline V gene. CDR3 length: 14 residues. Trimming took 5 bases from V and 3 from J; bases not matched to a gene: 8. The CDR3 coding sequence is TGCAGCGTTAAGCGGGACTTTGGAACAGATACGCAGTATTTT. This sequence encodes CSVKRDFGTDTQYF.

V and J are TRBV7-2 and TRBJ2-2, with 12 bases that match TRBD2. CDR3 length equals 18 residues. V lost 5 bases and J lost 0; bases outside the gene matches: 7. CDR1 and CDR2 from the germline V gene are SGHTA and FQGNSA. The CDR3 nucleotides read TGTGCCAGCAGCCTCCCGACTAGCGGGGGAGCGAACACCGGGGAGCTGTTTTTT. It encodes CASSLPTSGGANTGELFF.